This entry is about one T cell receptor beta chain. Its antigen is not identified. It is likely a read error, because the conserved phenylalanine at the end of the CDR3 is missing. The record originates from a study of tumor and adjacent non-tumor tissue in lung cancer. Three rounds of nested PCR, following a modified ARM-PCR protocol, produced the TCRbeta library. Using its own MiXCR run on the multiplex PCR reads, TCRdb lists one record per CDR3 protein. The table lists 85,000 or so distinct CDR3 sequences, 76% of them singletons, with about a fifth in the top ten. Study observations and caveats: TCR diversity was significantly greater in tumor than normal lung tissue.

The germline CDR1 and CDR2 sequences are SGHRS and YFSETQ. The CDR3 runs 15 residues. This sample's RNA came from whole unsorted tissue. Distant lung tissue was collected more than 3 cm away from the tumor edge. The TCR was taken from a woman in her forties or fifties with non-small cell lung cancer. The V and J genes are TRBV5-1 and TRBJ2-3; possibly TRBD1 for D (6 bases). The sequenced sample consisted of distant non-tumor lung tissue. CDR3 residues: CASTLSVGAADMQYS. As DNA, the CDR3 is TGCGCCAGTACCCTCTCCGTGGGGGCGGCAGATATGCAGTATTCT.